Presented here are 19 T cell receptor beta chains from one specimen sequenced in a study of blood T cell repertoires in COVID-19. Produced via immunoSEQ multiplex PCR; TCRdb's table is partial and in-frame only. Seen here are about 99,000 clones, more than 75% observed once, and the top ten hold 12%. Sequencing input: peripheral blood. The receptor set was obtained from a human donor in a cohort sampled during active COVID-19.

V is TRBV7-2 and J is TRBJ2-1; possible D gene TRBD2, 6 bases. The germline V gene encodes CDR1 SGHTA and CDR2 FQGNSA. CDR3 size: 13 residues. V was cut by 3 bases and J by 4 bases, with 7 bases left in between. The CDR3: CASSFGGYNEQFF. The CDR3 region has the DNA TGTGCCAGCAGCTTCGGGGGATACAATGAGCAGTTCTTC.

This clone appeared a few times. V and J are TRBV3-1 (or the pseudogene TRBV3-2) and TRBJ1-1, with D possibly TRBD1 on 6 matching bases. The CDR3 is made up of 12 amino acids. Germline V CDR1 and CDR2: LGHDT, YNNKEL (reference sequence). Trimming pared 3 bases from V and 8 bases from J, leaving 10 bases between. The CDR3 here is CASSHWGPEAFF. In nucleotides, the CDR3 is TGTGCCAGCAGCCACTGGGGGCCCGAAGCTTTCTTT.

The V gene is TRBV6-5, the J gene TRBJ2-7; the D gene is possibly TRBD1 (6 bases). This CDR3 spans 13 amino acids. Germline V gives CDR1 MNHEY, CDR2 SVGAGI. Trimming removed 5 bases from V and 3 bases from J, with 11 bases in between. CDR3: CASSNQQGYEQYF. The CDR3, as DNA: TGTGCCAGCAGTAACCAACAGGGCTACGAGCAGTACTTC.

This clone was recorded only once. The CDR3, as DNA: TGTGCCATCAGGGACGGGAGATTAGCCAAAAACATTCAGTACTTC. Translating it yields CAIRDGRLAKNIQYF. This chain connects TRBV10-3 to TRBJ2-4; maybe TRBD2 (6 bases). The CDR3 loop spans 15 amino acids. Germline CDR1 ENHRY, CDR2 SYGVKD. V lost 6 bases to trimming and J lost 0 bases, with 12 bases between them.

The CDR3 region is CASSRDTLYEQYF. The CDR3 nucleotides are TGTGCCAGCAGCCGGGACACGCTCTACGAGCAGTACTTC. The chain has TRBV6-2 or TRBV6-3 and TRBJ2-7, with D perhaps matching TRBD1 (6 bases). CDR1 MNHEY and CDR2 SVGEGT come from the germline V gene. Trimming took 6 bases from V and 3 from J, leaving 12 bases between them. This CDR3 contains 13 residues.

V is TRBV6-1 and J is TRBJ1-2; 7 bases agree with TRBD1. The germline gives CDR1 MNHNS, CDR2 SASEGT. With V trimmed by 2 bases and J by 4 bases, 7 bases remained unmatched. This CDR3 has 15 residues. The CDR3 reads CASSEQGQKTYGYTF. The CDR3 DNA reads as TGTGCCAGCAGTGAACAGGGACAGAAGACCTATGGCTACACCTTC.

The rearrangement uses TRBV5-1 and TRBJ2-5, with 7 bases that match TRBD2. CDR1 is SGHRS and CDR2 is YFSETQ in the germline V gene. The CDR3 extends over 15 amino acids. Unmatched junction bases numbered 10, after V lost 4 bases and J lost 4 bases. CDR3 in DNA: TGCGCCAGCAGCCTTCCGGGACTAAGGGTAGAGACCCAGTACTTC. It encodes CASSLPGLRVETQYF.

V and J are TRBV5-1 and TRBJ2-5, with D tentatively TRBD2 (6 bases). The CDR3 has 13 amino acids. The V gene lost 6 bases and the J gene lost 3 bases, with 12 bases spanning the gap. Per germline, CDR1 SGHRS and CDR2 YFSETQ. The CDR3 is CASKLGTEETQYF. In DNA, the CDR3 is TGCGCCAGCAAATTGGGGACTGAAGAGACCCAGTACTTC. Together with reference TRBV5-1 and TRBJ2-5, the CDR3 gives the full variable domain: KAGVTQTPRYLIKTRGQQVTLSCSPISGHRSVSWYQQTPGQGLQFLFEYFSETQRNKGNFPGRFSGRQFSNSRSEMNVSTLELGDSALYLCASKLGTEETQYFGPGTRLLVL.

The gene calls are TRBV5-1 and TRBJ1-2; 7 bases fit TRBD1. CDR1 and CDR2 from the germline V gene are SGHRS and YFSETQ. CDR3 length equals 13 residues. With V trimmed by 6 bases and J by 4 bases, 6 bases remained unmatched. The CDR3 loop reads CASTGTEGYGYTF. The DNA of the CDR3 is TGCGCCAGCACCGGGACAGAGGGCTATGGCTACACCTTC.

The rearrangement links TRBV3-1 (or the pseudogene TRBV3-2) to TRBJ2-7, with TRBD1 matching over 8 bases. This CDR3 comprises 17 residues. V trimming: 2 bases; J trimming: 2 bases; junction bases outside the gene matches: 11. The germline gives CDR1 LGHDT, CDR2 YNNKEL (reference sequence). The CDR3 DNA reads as TGTGCCAGCAGCCAAATGCCTACCGGGACAGGAGCCTACGAGCAGTACTTC. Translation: CASSQMPTGTGAYEQYF.

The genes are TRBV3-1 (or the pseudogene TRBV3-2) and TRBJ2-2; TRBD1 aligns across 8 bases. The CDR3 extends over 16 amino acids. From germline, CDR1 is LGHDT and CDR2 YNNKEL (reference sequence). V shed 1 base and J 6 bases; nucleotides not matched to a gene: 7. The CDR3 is CASSQGGSRGPGELFF. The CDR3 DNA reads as TGTGCCAGCAGCCAAGGGGGCTCCAGGGGGCCCGGGGAGCTGTTTTTT.

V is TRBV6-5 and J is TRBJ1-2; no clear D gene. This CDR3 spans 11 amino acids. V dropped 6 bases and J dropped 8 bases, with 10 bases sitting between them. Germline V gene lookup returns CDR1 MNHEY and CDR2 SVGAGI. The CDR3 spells CASRLSGGYTF. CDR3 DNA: TGTGCCAGCAGACTAAGTGGGGGCTACACCTTC.

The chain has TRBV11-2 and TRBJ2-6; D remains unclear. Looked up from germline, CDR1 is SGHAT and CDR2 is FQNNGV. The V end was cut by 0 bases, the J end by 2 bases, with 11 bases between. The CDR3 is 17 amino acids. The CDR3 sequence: CASSLDPVSTGANVLTF. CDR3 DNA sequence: TGTGCCAGCAGCTTAGATCCCGTATCTACTGGGGCCAACGTCCTGACTTTC.

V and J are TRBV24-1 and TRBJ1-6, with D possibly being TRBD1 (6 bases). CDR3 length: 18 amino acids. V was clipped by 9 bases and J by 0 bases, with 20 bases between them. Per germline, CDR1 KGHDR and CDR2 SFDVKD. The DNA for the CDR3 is TGTGCCACCCACTTCTTCAGGGGCGTCAGCTCCTATAATTCACCCCTCCACTTT. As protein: CATHFFRGVSSYNSPLHF.

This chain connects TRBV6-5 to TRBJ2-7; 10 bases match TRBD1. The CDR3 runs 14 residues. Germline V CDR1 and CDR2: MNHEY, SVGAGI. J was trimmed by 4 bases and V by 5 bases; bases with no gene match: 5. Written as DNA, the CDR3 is TGTGCCAGCAGTACCAGACAGGGGGCTTACGAGCAGTACTTC. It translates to CASSTRQGAYEQYF.

The CDR3 DNA reads TGTGCCAGCAGTTTGGGCGGGGGCTGGACCTCCAATGAGCAGTTCTTC. Residues: CASSLGGGWTSNEQFF. The V and J genes are TRBV28 and TRBJ2-1; D is possibly TRBD2 (7 bases). Germline lookup yields CDR1 MDHEN and CDR2 SYDVKM. Trimming shortened V by 3 bases and J by 6 bases, and 18 bases separated the two germline ends. The CDR3 spans 16 residues.

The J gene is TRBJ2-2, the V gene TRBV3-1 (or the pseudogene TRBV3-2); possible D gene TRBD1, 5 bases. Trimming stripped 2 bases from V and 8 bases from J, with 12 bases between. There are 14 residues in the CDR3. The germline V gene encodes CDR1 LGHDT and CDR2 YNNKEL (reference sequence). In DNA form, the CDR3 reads TGTGCCAGCAGCCAAAGGGGAAAAAGGGGGGAGCTGTTTTTT. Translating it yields CASSQRGKRGELFF.

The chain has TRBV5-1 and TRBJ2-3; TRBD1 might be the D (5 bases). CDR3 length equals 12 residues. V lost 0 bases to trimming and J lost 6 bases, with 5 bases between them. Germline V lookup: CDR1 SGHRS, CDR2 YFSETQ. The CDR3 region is CASSLAGDTQYF. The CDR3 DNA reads TGCGCCAGCAGCTTGGCAGGGGATACGCAGTATTTT.

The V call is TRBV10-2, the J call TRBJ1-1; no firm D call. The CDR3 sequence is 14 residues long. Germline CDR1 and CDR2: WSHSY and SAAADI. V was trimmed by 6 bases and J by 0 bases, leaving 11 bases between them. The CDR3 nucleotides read TGCGCCAGCAGCCTAAGCGAGATGAACACTGAAGCTTTCTTT. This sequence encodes CASSLSEMNTEAFF.